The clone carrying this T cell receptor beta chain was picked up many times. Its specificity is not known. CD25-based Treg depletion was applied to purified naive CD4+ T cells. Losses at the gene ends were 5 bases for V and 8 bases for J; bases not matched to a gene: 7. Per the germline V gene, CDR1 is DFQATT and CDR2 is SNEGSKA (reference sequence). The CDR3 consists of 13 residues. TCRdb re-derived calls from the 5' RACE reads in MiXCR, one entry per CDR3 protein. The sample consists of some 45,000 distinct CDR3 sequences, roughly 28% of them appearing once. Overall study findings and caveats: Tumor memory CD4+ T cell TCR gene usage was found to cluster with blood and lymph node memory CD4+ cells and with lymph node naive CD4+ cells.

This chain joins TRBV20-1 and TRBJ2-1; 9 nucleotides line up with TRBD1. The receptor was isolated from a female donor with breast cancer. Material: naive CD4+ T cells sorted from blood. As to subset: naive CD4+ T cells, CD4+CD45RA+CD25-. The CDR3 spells CSAPRTGVHEQFF. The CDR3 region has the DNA TGCAGTGCTCCCCGGACAGGGGTTCATGAGCAGTTCTTC.